Listed below are T cell receptor beta chains from one sample, sequenced in a study of breast tumors, draining lymph nodes, adjacent tissues. TCRdb called the multiplex PCR reads again in MiXCR, with one record for every CDR3 protein. The profile shows some 65,000 distinct CDR3 sequences, roughly 40% of them singletons. The sequencing sample was made of breast tumor tissue. The receptors shown here come from a female donor with breast cancer. Some clones in this sample may be carry-over from other donors' samples. Each CDR3 is given with its conserved first and last residue. The D gene is left open where the match is weak. Clone size is stated in some rows and not others, as once, few, many or a class when expanded.

abundance	v_gene	j_gene	d_gene	CDR3nt	CDR3aa
many	TRBV7-3	TRBJ1-6	.	TGTGCCAGCAGCTCCCTCCGATCACCCCTCCACTTT	CASSSLRSPLHF
many	TRBV19	TRBJ2-1	TRBD2	TGTGCCAGTAGTACCGAAGCGGGACCCTACAATGAGCAGTTCTTC	CASSTEAGPYNEQFF
many	TRBV30	TRBJ1-3	TRBD1	TGTGCCTGGAGTGTACAGGGGGCGCGAAACACCATATATTTT	CAWSVQGARNTIYF
few	TRBV4-2	TRBJ1-6	.	TGTGCCAGCAGCCAAGAGGGTGCAGGACCCAATTCACCCCTCCACTTT	CASSQEGAGPNSPLHF
few	TRBV20-1	TRBJ2-7	TRBD2	TGCAGTGCTGTAGCGGGGGCGATCTACGAGCAGTACTTC	CSAVAGAIYEQYF
.	TRBV20-1	TRBJ2-3	TRBD2	TGCAGTGGGACTAGCGGGGGTACGCAGTATTTT	CSGTSGGTQYF
.	TRBV19	TRBJ2-3	TRBD2	TGTGCCAGTACCCCAGCGGGGGCCTACACAGATACGCAGTATTTT	CASTPAGAYTDTQYF
.	TRBV29-1	TRBJ1-2	TRBD1	TGCAGCCTTCATGGCCCGGGACAGTCCTATGGCTACACCTTC	CSLHGPGQSYGYTF
many	TRBV11-2	TRBJ2-7	TRBD2	TGTGCCAGCAGCTCCATCGGCGGGGGGGACTCCTACGAGCAGTACTTC	CASSSIGGGDSYEQYF
many	TRBV11-2	TRBJ2-3	TRBD1	TGTGCCAGCAGTCAGGGGGTTCAGTCTATGGTCGTAGATACGCAGTATTTT	CASSQGVQSMVVDTQYF
.	TRBV9	TRBJ2-7	TRBD2	TGTGCCAGCAGCGTACTAGCGGGGCTGTGCTACGAGCAGTACTTC	CASSVLAGLCYEQYF
.	TRBV2	TRBJ1-4	TRBD1	TGTGCCAGCAGCGCAAATACAGGGGGAAGGGTAGCTAATGAAAAACTGTTTTTT	CASSANTGGRVANEKLFF
.	TRBV20-1	TRBJ2-3	TRBD2	TGCAGTGCTAGGGGCGGGAGTGTAGTAAATACGCAGTATTTT	CSARGGSVVNTQYF
.	TRBV12-3/TRBV12-4	TRBJ1-2	TRBD1	TGTGCCAGCAGCTTAGCGGGACAGAACTATGGCTACACCTTC	CASSLAGQNYGYTF
many	TRBV6-1	TRBJ2-1	TRBD2	TGTGCCAGCAGTGAGAGGAGCGGGGGACCCTACAATGAGCAGTTCTTC	CASSERSGGPYNEQFF
many	TRBV11-2	TRBJ2-7	TRBD2	TGTGCCAGCAGCTCTGGGACTAGCCGCTTATGGACCGACGAGCAGTACTTC	CASSSGTSRLWTDEQYF
many	TRBV19	TRBJ2-7	TRBD1	TGTGCCAGTAGTGTGGTACCGACAGGGAACTACGAGCAGTACTTC	CASSVVPTGNYEQYF
few	TRBV6-2/TRBV6-3	TRBJ2-1	TRBD2	TGTGCCAGCAAAGCCCCTAGCGGGGGGGCAGGTGAGCAGTTCTTC	CASKAPSGGAGEQFF
.	TRBV13	TRBJ1-5	.	TGTGCCAGCAGCGAAGAGGGGGTTGGGACTAGCGGGACCGAGCATTTT	CASSEEGVGTSGTEHF
.	TRBV12-3/TRBV12-4	TRBJ2-3	.	TGTGCCAGCAGTTTAGAGGACAGCAGGGATACGCAGTATTTT	CASSLEDSRDTQYF
many	TRBV14	TRBJ2-2	TRBD1	TGTGCCAGCAGCCAACGGACAGGGCGATCGGGGGAGCTGTTTTTT	CASSQRTGRSGELFF
.	TRBV29-1	TRBJ1-3	.	TGCAGCGTTGGGTCCACAGGTGATAACTATGGCTACACCATATATTTT	CSVGSTGDNYGYTIYF
.	TRBV20-1	TRBJ1-2	TRBD1	TGCAGTGCTAGAGCCCAGGGGGGGGGACTTTTTGGGTACACCTTC	CSARAQGGGLFGYTF
.	TRBV7-8	TRBJ2-3	TRBD1	TGTGCCAGCAGCTTGGTAGGGACAGGGGCAGATACGCAGTATTTT	CASSLVGTGADTQYF
.	TRBV12-3/TRBV12-4	TRBJ2-3	.	TGTGCCAGCAGGCGCACCTCAGGGGTATACTCGGGGGACGACACGGCGGATACGCAGTATTTT	CASRRTSGVYSGDDTADTQYF
once	TRBV19	TRBJ2-3	.	TGTGCCAGTGGTGCAGGGGACTCCACAAATACGCAGTGTTTT	CASGAGDSTNTQCF
.	TRBV6-5	TRBJ2-2	TRBD2	TGTGCCAGCAGTTATTTTAGCGGGGGGTTCGCCGGGGAGCTGTTTTTT	CASSYFSGGFAGELFF
many	TRBV7-2	TRBJ2-3	TRBD2	TGTGCCAGCAGCCAAACCCCCTATCTAGCGGCTCGGGATACGCAGTATTTT	CASSQTPYLAARDTQYF
.	TRBV5-1	TRBJ1-1	.	TGCGCCAGCAGCCCCGGTCAGGGCGGGATGGTGACTGAAGCTTTCTTT	CASSPGQGGMVTEAFF